These 3 T cell receptor beta chains came from one sample sequenced in a study of shared clonotypes between healthy human individuals. The repertoire was sequenced with immunoSEQ multiplex PCR; TCRdb's copy has only in-frame clones and lacks some. The data contain a few hundred thousand clones, roughly four fifths of them singletons. Specimen: PBMCs. The source is a woman aged 40 to 55 in good health. Some clones in this sample may be carry-over from other donors' samples.

The V call is TRBV6-1, the J call TRBJ2-7; the match to TRBD2 covers 11 bases. The CDR3 has 14 amino acids. With V trimmed by 10 bases and J by 3 bases, 8 bases remained unmatched. Germline V gene lookup returns CDR1 MNHNS and CDR2 SASEGT. CDR3: CATGLAGGDYEQYF. DNA of the CDR3: TGTGCCACGGGGCTAGCGGGAGGAGACTACGAGCAGTACTTC.

This clone appeared a single time. V usage is TRBV2 and J usage is TRBJ2-4; 10 bases match TRBD2. V lost 9 bases to trimming and J lost 8 bases; unmatched junction nucleotides: 10. Germline CDR1 SNHLY, CDR2 FYNNEI. This CDR3 contains 14 residues. CDR3 residues: CASKREGAQYIQYF. CDR3 nucleotide sequence: TGTGCCAGTAAGCGGGAGGGAGCTCAGTACATTCAGTACTTC.

The rearrangement links TRBV18 to TRBJ1-6; D uncertain. The length of the CDR3 is 14 residues. The germline V gene encodes CDR1 KGHSH and CDR2 LQKENI. Trimming left V 3 bases short and J 9 bases short, with 12 bases between. CDR3 residues: CASSPLDRGSPLHF. The CDR3 DNA is TGTGCCAGCTCACCGTTGGATCGGGGTTCACCCCTCCACTTT.